The clone carrying this TCR beta chain was detected ten times or more. Time point meaning: newly diagnosed GD, antithyroid drugs for less than 3 months. PBMC RNA was the source of the TCR library. This sample was taken from a study of regulatory T cells in long-lasting Graves disease. Germline V gives CDR1 SGHVS, CDR2 FQNEAQ. The CDR3 is 15 amino acids. Trimming cost V 0 bases and J 1 base, with 9 bases left between them. Building the TCR beta libraries relied on iRepertoire HTBI primers, and CDR3 regions underwent Arm-PCR. MiXCR, applied by TCRdb to the multiplex PCR reads, yields one record per CDR3 protein. The data contain roughly 430,000 distinct CDR3 sequences, roughly 15% of them singletons. In addition, the sample was reused for a study of T cells in Graves' hyperthyroidism and ophthalmopathy. That work adds: The study enrolled patients aged 18 to 65 with newly diagnosed hyperthyroidism of under 2 months' duration. Most expanded thyroid clonotypes above 0.001 also appeared in blood.

The material sequenced was peripheral blood mononuclear cells (PBMCs), taken at new diagnosis, from a patient treated with antithyroid drugs. The TCR comes from a woman aged 25 to 39 with Graves disease. V and J are TRBV7-8 and TRBJ1-1, with D possibly matching TRBD1 (5 bases). The DNA of the CDR3 is TGTGCCAGCAGCTTAGCGGGGGGGAGGAACACTGAAGCTTTCTTT. Its protein is CASSLAGGRNTEAFF.